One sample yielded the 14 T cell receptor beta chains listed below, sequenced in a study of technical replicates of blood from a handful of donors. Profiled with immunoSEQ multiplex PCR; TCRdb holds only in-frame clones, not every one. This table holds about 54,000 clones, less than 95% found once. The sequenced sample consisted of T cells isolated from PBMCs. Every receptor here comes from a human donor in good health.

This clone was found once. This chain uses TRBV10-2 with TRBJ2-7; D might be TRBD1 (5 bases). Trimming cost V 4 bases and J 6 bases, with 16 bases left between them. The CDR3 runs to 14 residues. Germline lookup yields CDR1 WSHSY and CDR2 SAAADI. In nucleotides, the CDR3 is TGCGCCAGCAGTGCCAGCAGGGCAATGGGCGAGCAGTACTTC. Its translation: CASSASRAMGEQYF.

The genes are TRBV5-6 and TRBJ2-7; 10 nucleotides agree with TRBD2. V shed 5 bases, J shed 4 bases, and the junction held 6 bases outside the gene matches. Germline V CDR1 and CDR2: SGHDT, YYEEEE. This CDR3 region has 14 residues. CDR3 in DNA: TGTGCCAGCAGGAGGACTAGCGGAAAATACGAGCAGTACTTC. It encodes CASRRTSGKYEQYF. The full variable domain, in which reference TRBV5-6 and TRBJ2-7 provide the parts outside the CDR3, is DAGVTQSPTHLIKTRGQQVTLRCSPKSGHDTVSWYQQALGQGPQFIFQYYEEEERQRGNFPDRFSGHQFPNYSSELNVNALLLGDSALYLCASRRTSGKYEQYFGPGTRLTVT.

CDR3 amino acids: CASSFGLAGTNEQFF. CDR3 nucleotides: TGTGCCAGCAGTTTTGGACTAGCGGGGACCAATGAGCAGTTCTTC. V usage is TRBV14 and J usage is TRBJ2-1; 12 bases match TRBD2. CDR3 length equals 15 residues. The germline V gene encodes CDR1 SGHDN and CDR2 FVKESK. The junction had 6 bases not matched to a gene; V was cut back by 6 bases and J by 6 bases.

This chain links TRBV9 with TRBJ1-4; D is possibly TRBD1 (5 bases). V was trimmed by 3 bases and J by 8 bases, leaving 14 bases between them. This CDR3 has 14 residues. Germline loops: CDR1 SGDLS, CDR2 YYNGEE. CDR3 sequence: CASSAQGAGEKLFF. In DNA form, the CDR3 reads TGTGCCAGCAGCGCCCAAGGGGCAGGGGAAAAACTGTTTTTT.

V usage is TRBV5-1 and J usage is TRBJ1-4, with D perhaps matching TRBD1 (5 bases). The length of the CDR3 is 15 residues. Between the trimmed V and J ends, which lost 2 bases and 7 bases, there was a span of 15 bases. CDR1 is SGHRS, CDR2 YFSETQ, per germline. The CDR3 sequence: CASSFLGDISEKLFF. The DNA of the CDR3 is TGCGCCAGCAGCTTCTTAGGGGATATAAGTGAAAAACTGTTTTTT.

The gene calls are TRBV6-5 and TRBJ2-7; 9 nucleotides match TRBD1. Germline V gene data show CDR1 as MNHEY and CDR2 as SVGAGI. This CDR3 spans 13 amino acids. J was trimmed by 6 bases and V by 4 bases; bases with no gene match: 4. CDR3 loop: CASSWTGEGEQYF. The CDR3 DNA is TGTGCCAGCAGTTGGACAGGGGAGGGCGAGCAGTACTTC.

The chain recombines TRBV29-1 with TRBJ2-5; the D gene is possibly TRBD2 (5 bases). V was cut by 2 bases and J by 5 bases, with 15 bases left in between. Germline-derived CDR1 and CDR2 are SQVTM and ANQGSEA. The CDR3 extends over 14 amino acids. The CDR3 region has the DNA TGCAGCGTTGAACCCGGTGCGGGCGGGGAGACCCAGTACTTC. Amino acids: CSVEPGAGGETQYF.

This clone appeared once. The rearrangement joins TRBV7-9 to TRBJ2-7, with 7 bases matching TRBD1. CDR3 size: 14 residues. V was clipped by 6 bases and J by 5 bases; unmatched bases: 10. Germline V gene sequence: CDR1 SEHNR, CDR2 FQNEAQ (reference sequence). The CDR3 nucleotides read TGTGCCAGCAGTCCAAAGGGGGCTCCTAACGAGCAGTACTTC. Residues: CASSPKGAPNEQYF.

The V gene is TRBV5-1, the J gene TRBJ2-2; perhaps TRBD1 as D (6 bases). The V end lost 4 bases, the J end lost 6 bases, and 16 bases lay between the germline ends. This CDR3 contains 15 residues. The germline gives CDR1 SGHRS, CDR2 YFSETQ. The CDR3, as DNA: TGCGCCAGCAGCCAAGGTAACAGGGTCGCCGGGGAGCTGTTTTTT. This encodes CASSQGNRVAGELFF.

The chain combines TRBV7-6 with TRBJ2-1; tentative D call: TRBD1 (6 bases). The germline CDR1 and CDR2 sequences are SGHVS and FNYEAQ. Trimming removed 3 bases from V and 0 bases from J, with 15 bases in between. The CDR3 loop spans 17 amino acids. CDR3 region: CASSLAAGQSSYNEQFF. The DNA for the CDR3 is TGTGCCAGCAGCTTGGCGGCTGGACAGAGCTCCTACAATGAGCAGTTCTTC.

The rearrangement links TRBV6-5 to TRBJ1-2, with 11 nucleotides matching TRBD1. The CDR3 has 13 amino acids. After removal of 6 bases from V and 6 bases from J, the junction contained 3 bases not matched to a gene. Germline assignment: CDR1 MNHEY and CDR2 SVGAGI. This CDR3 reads CASRRGQGDGYTF. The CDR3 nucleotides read TGTGCCAGCAGGAGGGGACAGGGGGATGGCTACACCTTC.

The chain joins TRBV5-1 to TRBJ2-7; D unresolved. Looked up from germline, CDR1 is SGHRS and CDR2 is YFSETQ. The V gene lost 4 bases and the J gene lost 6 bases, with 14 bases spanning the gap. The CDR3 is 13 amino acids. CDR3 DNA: TGCGCCAGCAGCCGGGTACCTAATCCCGAGCAGTACTTC. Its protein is CASSRVPNPEQYF.

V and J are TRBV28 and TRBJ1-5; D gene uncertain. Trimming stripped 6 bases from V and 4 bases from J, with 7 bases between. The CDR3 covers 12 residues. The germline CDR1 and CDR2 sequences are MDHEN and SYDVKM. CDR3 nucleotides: TGTGCCAGCAGCGGAGTAAATCAGCCCCAGCATTTT. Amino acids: CASSGVNQPQHF.

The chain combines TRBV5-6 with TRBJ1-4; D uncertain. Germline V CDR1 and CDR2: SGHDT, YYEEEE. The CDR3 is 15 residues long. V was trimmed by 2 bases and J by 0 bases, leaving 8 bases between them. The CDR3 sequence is CASSFIPATNEKLFF. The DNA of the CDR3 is TGTGCCAGCAGCTTTATTCCGGCAACTAATGAAAAACTGTTTTTT.